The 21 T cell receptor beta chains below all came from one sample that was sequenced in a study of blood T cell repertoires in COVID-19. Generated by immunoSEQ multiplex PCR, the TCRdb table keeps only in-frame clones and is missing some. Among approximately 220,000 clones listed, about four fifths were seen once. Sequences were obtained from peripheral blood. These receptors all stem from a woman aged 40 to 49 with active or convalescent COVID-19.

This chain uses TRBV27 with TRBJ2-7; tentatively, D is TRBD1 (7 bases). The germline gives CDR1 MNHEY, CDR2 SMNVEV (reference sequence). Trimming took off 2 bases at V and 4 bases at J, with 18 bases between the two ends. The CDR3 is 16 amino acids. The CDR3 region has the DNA TGTGCCAGCAGTTTAGGTTCCAGGGGGGCGGGATACGAGCAGTACTTC. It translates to CASSLGSRGAGYEQYF.

DNA of the CDR3: TGTGCCAGCAGCTTAGCGCAGGGCTCTGGAAACACCATATATTTT. Encoded protein: CASSLAQGSGNTIYF. The gene calls are TRBV7-2 and TRBJ1-3; D may be TRBD1 (5 bases). This CDR3 is 15 amino acids long. Germline CDR1 and CDR2: SGHTA and FQGNSA. Trimming took off 0 bases at V and 0 bases at J, with 6 bases between the two ends.

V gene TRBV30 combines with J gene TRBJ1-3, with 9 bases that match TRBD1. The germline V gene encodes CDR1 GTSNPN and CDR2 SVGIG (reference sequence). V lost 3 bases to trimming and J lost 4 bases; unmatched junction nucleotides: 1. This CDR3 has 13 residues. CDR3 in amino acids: CAWRQGAGNTIYF. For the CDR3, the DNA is TGTGCCTGGAGACAGGGGGCGGGAAACACCATATATTTT.

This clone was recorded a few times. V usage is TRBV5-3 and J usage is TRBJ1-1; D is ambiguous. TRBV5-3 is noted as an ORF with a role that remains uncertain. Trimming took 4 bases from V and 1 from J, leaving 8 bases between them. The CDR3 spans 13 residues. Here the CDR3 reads CARSSQKNTEAFF. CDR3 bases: TGTGCCAGAAGCAGTCAGAAGAACACTGAAGCTTTCTTT.

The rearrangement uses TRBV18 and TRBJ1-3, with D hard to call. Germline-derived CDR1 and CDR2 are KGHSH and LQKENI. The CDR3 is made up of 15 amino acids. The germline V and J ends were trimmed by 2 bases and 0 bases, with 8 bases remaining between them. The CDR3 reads CASSPGRNSGNTIYF. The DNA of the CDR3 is TGTGCCAGCTCACCAGGGAGGAACTCTGGAAACACCATATATTTT. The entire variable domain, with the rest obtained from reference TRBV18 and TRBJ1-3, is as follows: NAGVMQNPRHLVRRRGQEARLRCSPMKGHSHVYWYRQLPEEGLKFMVYLQKENIIDESGMPKERFSAEFPKEGPSILRIQQVVRGDSAAYFCASSPGRNSGNTIYFGEGSWLTVV.

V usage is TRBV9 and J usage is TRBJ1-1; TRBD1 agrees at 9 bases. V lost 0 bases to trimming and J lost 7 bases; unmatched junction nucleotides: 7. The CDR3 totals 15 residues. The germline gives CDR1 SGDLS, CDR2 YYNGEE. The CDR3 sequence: CASSVVGDRVDEAFF. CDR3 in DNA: TGTGCCAGCAGCGTAGTGGGGGACAGGGTGGATGAAGCTTTCTTT.

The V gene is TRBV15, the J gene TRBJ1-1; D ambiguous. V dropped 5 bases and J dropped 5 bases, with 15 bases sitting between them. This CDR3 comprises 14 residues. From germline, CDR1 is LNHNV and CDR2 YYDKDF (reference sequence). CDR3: CATSGGKLGTEAFF. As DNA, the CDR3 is TGTGCCACCAGCGGCGGGAAACTGGGGACTGAAGCTTTCTTT.

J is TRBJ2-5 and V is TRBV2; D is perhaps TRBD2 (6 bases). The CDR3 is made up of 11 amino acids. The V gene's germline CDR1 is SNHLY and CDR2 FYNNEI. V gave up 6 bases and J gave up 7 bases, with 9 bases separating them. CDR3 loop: CASRLGGTQYF. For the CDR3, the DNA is TGTGCCAGCAGACTGGGGGGGACCCAGTACTTC. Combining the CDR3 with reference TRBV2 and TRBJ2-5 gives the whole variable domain EPEVTQTPSHQVTQMGQEVILRCVPISNHLYFYWYRQILGQKVEFLVSFYNNEISEKSEIFDDQFSVERPDGSNFTLKIRSTKLEDSAMYFCASRLGGTQYFGPGTRLLVL.

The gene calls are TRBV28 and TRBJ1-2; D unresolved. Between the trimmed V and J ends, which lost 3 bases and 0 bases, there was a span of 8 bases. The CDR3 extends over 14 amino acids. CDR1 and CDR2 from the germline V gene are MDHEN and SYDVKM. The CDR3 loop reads CASSFRGANYGYTF. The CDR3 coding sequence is TGTGCCAGCAGTTTCCGGGGAGCTAACTATGGCTACACCTTC.

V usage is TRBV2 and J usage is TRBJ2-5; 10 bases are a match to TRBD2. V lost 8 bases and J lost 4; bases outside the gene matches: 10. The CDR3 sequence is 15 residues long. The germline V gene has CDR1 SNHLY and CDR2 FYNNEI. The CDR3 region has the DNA TGTGCCAGCTCGATGAGCGGGGGGGCGGGAGAGACCCAGTACTTC. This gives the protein CASSMSGGAGETQYF.

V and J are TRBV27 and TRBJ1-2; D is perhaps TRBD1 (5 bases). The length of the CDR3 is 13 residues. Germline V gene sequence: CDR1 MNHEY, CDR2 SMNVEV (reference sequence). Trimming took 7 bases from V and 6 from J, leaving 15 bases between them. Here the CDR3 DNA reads TGTGCCAGCACTCATACTGGGGCCCATGGCTACACCTTC. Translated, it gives CASTHTGAHGYTF.

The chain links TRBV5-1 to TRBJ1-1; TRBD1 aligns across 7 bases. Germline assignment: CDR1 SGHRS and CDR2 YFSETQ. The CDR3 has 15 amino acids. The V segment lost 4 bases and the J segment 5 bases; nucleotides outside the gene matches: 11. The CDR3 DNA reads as TGCGCCAGCAGCCCCCCCGAGACAGGGCGTACTGAAGCTTTCTTT. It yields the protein CASSPPETGRTEAFF.

The CDR3 sequence: CASSLERFEETQYF. In DNA form, the CDR3 reads TGTGCCAGCAGCTTAGAACGGTTTGAAGAGACCCAGTACTTC. The rearrangement joins TRBV11-1 to TRBJ2-5; D is undetermined. CDR1 is SGHAT and CDR2 is FQDESV in the germline V gene (reference sequence). Trimming cost V 1 base and J 3 bases, with 9 bases left between them. This CDR3 is 14 amino acids long. Filled out from reference TRBV11-1 and TRBJ2-5, the complete variable domain reads EAEVAQSPRYKITEKSQAVAFWCDPISGHATLYWYRQILGQGPELLVQFQDESVVDDSQLPKDRFSAERLKGVDSTLKIQPAELGDSAMYLCASSLERFEETQYFGPGTRLLVL.

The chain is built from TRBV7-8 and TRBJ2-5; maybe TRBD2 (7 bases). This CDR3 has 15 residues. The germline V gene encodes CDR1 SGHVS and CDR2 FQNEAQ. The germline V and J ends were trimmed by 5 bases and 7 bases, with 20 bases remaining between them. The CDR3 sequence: CASSDGSGTSGTQYF. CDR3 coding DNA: TGTGCCAGCAGCGACGGCAGCGGGACATCGGGGACCCAGTACTTC.

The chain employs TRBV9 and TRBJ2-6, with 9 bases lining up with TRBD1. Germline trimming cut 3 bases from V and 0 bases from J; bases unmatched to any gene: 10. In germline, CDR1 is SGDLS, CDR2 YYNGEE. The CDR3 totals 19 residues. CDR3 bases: TGTGCCAGCAGCGCCTCATCGGGACAGGGCAACTCTGGGGCCAACGTCCTGACTTTC. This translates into CASSASSGQGNSGANVLTF. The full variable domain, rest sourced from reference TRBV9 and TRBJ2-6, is DSGVTQTPKHLITATGQRVTLRCSPRSGDLSVYWYQQSLDQGLQFLIQYYNGEERAKGNILERFSAQQFPDLHSELNLSSLELGDSALYFCASSASSGQGNSGANVLTFGAGSRLTVL.

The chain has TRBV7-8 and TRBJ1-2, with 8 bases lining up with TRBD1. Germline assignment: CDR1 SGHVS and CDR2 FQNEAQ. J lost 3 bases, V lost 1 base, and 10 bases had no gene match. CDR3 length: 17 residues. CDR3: CASSLGSNRGTYYGYTF. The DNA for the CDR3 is TGTGCCAGCAGCTTAGGATCCAACAGGGGGACTTACTATGGCTACACCTTC.

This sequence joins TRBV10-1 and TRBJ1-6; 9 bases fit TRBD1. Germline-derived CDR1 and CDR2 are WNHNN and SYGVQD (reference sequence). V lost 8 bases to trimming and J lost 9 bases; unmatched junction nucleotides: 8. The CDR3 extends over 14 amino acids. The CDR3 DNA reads TGCGCCAGCGCCGGACAGGGGACAATTTCACCCCTCCACTTT. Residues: CASAGQGTISPLHF.

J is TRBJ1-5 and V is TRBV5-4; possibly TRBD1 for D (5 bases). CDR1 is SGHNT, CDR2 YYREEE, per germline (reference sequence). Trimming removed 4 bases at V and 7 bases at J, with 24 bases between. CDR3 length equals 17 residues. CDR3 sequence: CASSPPLGRVAEQPQHF. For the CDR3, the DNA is TGTGCCAGCAGCCCCCCCTTAGGCAGGGTCGCAGAACAGCCCCAGCATTTT.

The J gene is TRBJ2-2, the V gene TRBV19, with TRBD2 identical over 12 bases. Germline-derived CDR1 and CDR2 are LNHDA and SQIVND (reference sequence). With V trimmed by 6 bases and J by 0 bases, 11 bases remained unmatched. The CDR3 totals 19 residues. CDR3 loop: CASRTYHTSGRTNTGELFF. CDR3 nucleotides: TGTGCCAGTAGAACCTACCATACTAGCGGGAGGACGAACACCGGGGAGCTGTTTTTT.

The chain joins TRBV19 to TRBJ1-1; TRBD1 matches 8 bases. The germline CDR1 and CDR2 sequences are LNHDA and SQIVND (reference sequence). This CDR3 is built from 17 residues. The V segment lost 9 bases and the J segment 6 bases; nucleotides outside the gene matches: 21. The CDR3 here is CASLPGQEALALAEAFF. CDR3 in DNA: TGTGCCAGCCTACCGGGACAGGAGGCCCTGGCGTTGGCTGAAGCTTTCTTT.

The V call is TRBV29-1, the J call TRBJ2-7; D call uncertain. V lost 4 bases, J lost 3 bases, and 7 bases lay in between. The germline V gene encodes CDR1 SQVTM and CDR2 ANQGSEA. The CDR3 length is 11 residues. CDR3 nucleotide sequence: TGCAGCGTTGGGGCCAACTACGAGCAGTACTTC. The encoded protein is CSVGANYEQYF.